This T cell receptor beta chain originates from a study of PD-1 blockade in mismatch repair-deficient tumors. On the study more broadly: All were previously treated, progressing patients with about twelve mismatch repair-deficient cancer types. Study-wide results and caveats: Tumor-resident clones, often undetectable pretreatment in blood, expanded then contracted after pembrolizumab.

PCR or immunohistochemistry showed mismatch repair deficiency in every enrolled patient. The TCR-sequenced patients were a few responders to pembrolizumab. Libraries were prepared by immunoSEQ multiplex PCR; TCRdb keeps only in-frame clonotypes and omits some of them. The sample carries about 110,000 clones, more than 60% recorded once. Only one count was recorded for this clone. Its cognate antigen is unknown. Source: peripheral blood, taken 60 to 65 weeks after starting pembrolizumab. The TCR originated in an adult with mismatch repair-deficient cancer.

CDR3 region: CAALGLGVDDTQYF. In nucleotides, the CDR3 is TGTGCCGCCTTAGGATTGGGAGTAGACGATACGCAGTATTTT. This chain joins TRBV7-2 and TRBJ2-3; the D gene is possibly TRBD2 (5 bases). Germline CDR1 reads SGHTA; CDR2 reads FQGNSA. This CDR3 region has 14 residues. V lost 11 bases and J lost 6, with 21 bases in between.